This T cell receptor beta chain was sequenced in a study of shared clonotypes between healthy human individuals. In the source study's methods: Filtering was not the same, since immunoSEQ gave junction-only sequences without quality scores. Sequenced by immunoSEQ multiplex PCR; TCRdb stores in-frame clones only, minus some. From that table come the V and J calls and clone size; the DNA was used to work out D and trimming. The sample lists about 1.1 million clones; 60% to 80% were seen once. The CDR3 has 16 residues. After removal of 4 bases from V and 0 bases from J, the junction contained 6 bases not matched to a gene. CDR1 and CDR2 from the germline V gene are SGHRS and YFSETQ. This clone was seen a few times. Free of recent acute infections or vaccinations, the donors were healthy HIV-negative adults.

This sequence joins TRBV5-1 and TRBJ1-1; 10 bases are a match to TRBD1. Material for sequencing was memory CD4+ T cells from PBMCs. The sample's subset: CD45RA-negative fraction. The clonotype originates from a man aged 18 to 30 in good health. Some clones in this sample may be carry-over from other donors' samples. In DNA, the CDR3 is TGCGCCAGCAGCCCCGGGACAGGGGCACTGAACACTGAAGCTTTCTTT. Protein: CASSPGTGALNTEAFF.